A selection of T cell receptor beta chains follows, all from one sample in a study of blood T cell repertoires in COVID-19. TCRdb's copy holds only in-frame clones and misses some; the assay was immunoSEQ multiplex PCR. The repertoire holds approximately 190,000 clones, with approximately 79% as singletons. The specimen sequenced was peripheral blood. These TCRs come from a man aged 25 to 45 with active or convalescent COVID-19. Each CDR3 is given with its conserved first and last residue. Each record gives: clone size, V gene, D gene, J gene, CDR3 protein, CDR3 DNA. A D gene is named only where the DNA matches it firmly. The size of a clone is reported for some rows only, either as once, few or many, or as a class for expanded clones.

clone size: NA; V gene: TRBV2; D gene: NA; J gene: TRBJ2-2; CDR3 protein: CASSNLNTGELFF; CDR3 DNA: TGTGCCAGCTCAAACTTGAACACCGGGGAGCTGTTTTTT
clone size: NA; V gene: TRBV20-1; D gene: NA; J gene: TRBJ2-2; CDR3 protein: CSARVHGELFF; CDR3 DNA: TGCAGTGCTAGAGTACACGGGGAGCTGTTTTTT
clone size: few; V gene: TRBV29-1; D gene: TRBD1; J gene: TRBJ1-6; CDR3 protein: CSVARDSYSPLHF; CDR3 DNA: TGCAGCGTTGCCCGGGACAGCTATTCACCCCTCCACTTT
clone size: NA; V gene: TRBV30; D gene: NA; J gene: TRBJ1-3; CDR3 protein: CAWSPGSNTIYF; CDR3 DNA: TGTGCCTGGAGCCCTGGGAGCAACACCATATATTTT
clone size: NA; V gene: TRBV28; D gene: TRBD2; J gene: TRBJ2-3; CDR3 protein: CASSFLSPGLAGGSTDTQYF; CDR3 DNA: TGTGCCAGCAGTTTCCTCTCCCCGGGACTAGCGGGGGGGAGCACAGATACGCAGTATTTT
clone size: few; V gene: TRBV11-2; D gene: TRBD1; J gene: TRBJ1-3; CDR3 protein: CASSVQGNTIYF; CDR3 DNA: TGTGCCAGCAGCGTACAGGGGAACACCATATATTTT
clone size: NA; V gene: TRBV7-9; D gene: NA; J gene: TRBJ2-5; CDR3 protein: CASSLVSLSGETQYF; CDR3 DNA: TGTGCCAGCAGCTTAGTAAGCCTGTCCGGGGAGACCCAGTACTTC
clone size: NA; V gene: TRBV5-1; D gene: NA; J gene: TRBJ1-5; CDR3 protein: CASTMTPDSTISNQPQHF; CDR3 DNA: TGCGCCAGCACCATGACACCCGACAGTACGATTAGCAATCAGCCCCAGCATTTT
clone size: NA; V gene: TRBV4-1; D gene: TRBD1; J gene: TRBJ2-2; CDR3 protein: CASSQVGQGHGAGELFF; CDR3 DNA: TGCGCCAGCAGCCAAGTGGGACAGGGGCACGGGGCCGGGGAGCTGTTTTTT
clone size: NA; V gene: TRBV11-3; D gene: NA; J gene: TRBJ1-2; CDR3 protein: CASSRNNQGLYTF; CDR3 DNA: TGTGCCAGCAGCCGTAACAACCAGGGGCTCTACACCTTC
clone size: NA; V gene: TRBV3-1/TRBV3-2; D gene: TRBD1; J gene: TRBJ1-5; CDR3 protein: CATGQGGQPQHF; CDR3 DNA: TGTGCCACCGGACAGGGGGGCCAGCCCCAGCATTTT
clone size: NA; V gene: TRBV24-1; D gene: TRBD1; J gene: TRBJ1-4; CDR3 protein: CATSGQGNNEKLFF; CDR3 DNA: TGTGCCACCAGCGGACAGGGCAATAATGAAAAACTGTTTTTT
clone size: NA; V gene: TRBV19; D gene: TRBD1; J gene: TRBJ1-2; CDR3 protein: CASTQTGGDYGYTF; CDR3 DNA: TGTGCCAGTACTCAGACAGGGGGCGACTATGGCTACACCTTC
clone size: NA; V gene: TRBV30; D gene: NA; J gene: TRBJ1-2; CDR3 protein: CACAEGYTF; CDR3 DNA: TGTGCCTGTGCGGAAGGCTACACCTTC
clone size: NA; V gene: TRBV4-3; D gene: TRBD1; J gene: TRBJ1-5; CDR3 protein: CASSQETGTGYSNQPQHF; CDR3 DNA: TGCGCCAGCAGCCAAGAAACCGGGACAGGTTATAGCAATCAGCCCCAGCATTTT
clone size: NA; V gene: TRBV15; D gene: NA; J gene: TRBJ2-7; CDR3 protein: CATSRDSWTYEQYF; CDR3 DNA: TGTGCCACCAGCAGGGACAGTTGGACCTACGAGCAGTACTTC
clone size: NA; V gene: TRBV24-1; D gene: NA; J gene: TRBJ2-1; CDR3 protein: CATSDPQGTVYNEQFF; CDR3 DNA: TGTGCCACCAGTGACCCACAGGGTACCGTCTACAATGAGCAGTTCTTC
clone size: few; V gene: TRBV3-1/TRBV3-2; D gene: TRBD1; J gene: TRBJ1-1; CDR3 protein: CASSPPPDRVNTEAFF; CDR3 DNA: TGTGCCAGCAGCCCACCCCCGGACAGGGTGAACACTGAAGCTTTCTTT
clone size: NA; V gene: TRBV24-1; D gene: NA; J gene: TRBJ1-2; CDR3 protein: CATSVLTGGLDGYTF; CDR3 DNA: TGTGCCACCAGCGTTCTTACGGGGGGCCTTGATGGCTACACCTTC
clone size: NA; V gene: TRBV27; D gene: TRBD1; J gene: TRBJ2-2; CDR3 protein: CASSLNLGTVLNTGELFF; CDR3 DNA: TGTGCCAGCAGTTTAAATTTAGGGACAGTCTTGAACACCGGGGAGCTGTTTTTT
clone size: once; V gene: TRBV19; D gene: NA; J gene: TRBJ1-1; CDR3 protein: CASSIRGFETFF; CDR3 DNA: TGTGCCAGTAGTATAAGAGGGTTCGAAACTTTCTTT
clone size: few; V gene: TRBV19; D gene: NA; J gene: TRBJ2-2; CDR3 protein: CASSIDRGTGELFF; CDR3 DNA: TGTGCCAGTAGTATAGACAGGGGCACCGGGGAGCTGTTTTTT
clone size: NA; V gene: TRBV3-1/TRBV3-2; D gene: NA; J gene: TRBJ2-3; CDR3 protein: CASRGQSYPADTQYF; CDR3 DNA: TGTGCCAGCCGAGGACAATCGTATCCCGCAGATACGCAGTATTTT
clone size: NA; V gene: TRBV5-6; D gene: NA; J gene: TRBJ2-1; CDR3 protein: CASSLLRGEQFF; CDR3 DNA: TGTGCCAGCAGCTTACTAAGGGGTGAGCAGTTCTTC
clone size: NA; V gene: TRBV7-2; D gene: NA; J gene: TRBJ1-3; CDR3 protein: CASSLTRSGNTIYF; CDR3 DNA: TGTGCCAGCAGCTTAACGCGCTCTGGAAACACCATATATTTT